The 19 T cell receptor beta chains below come from one sample, sequenced in a study of shared clonotypes between healthy human individuals. Data came from immunoSEQ multiplex PCR; TCRdb stores just in-frame clones and leaves some out. The table records about 1.9 million clones, about 94% of them present only once. Naive CD8 isolation took CD45RO-negative cells positively selected for CCR7 and excluded terminally differentiated effector memory CD45RA+ cells. The source material was naive CD8+ T cells from PBMCs. These receptor sequences come from a man aged 18 to 30 in good health. Some clones in this sample may be carry-over from other donors' samples.

The chain joins TRBV9 to TRBJ2-3, with 7 positions matching TRBD2. Germline V gene lookup returns CDR1 SGDLS and CDR2 YYNGEE. The CDR3 runs to 17 residues. The J segment lost 0 bases and the V segment lost 4 bases, leaving 11 bases of the junction unmatched. The CDR3 protein is CASSPPPTSVSTDTQYF. The DNA for the CDR3 is TGTGCCAGCAGCCCCCCCCCTACTAGCGTGAGCACAGATACGCAGTATTTT.

This chain links TRBV6-1 with TRBJ2-1; 8 nucleotides agree with TRBD1. Germline V lookup: CDR1 MNHNS, CDR2 SASEGT. V was clipped by 0 bases and J by 3 bases; unmatched bases: 4. This CDR3 region has 16 residues. The CDR3 bases are TGTGCCAGCAGTGAAGCGCGGGGACAGGTCTACAATGAGCAGTTCTTC. Residues: CASSEARGQVYNEQFF.

This chain uses TRBV7-9 with TRBJ2-7; D is perhaps TRBD2 (7 bases). V lost 5 bases to trimming and J lost 3 bases, with 14 bases between them. Germline CDR1 is SEHNR and CDR2 is FQNEAQ (reference sequence). This CDR3 has 14 residues. CDR3 DNA: TGTGCCAGCAGCCGGGCGGGGGCGATCTACGAGCAGTACTTC. This gives the protein CASSRAGAIYEQYF.

V gene TRBV19 combines with J gene TRBJ1-5, with 10 bases that match TRBD1. The V gene end was trimmed by 9 bases and the J gene end by 3 bases; junction bases not matched to a gene: 8. Germline CDR1 is LNHDA and CDR2 is SQIVND (reference sequence). The CDR3 covers 15 residues. CDR3 bases: TGTGCCAGAAGCGGACGACAGGGGGCCAATCAGCCCCAGCATTTT. It translates to CARSGRQGANQPQHF.

The V gene is TRBV25-1, the J gene TRBJ2-5; 7 bases agree with TRBD1. V was pared by 2 bases and J by 2 bases, with 8 bases of the junction left unmatched. The germline V gene has CDR1 MGHDK and CDR2 SYGVNS. The CDR3 has 16 amino acids. The CDR3 region is CASSEAYRGYQETQYF. The CDR3, as DNA: TGTGCCAGCAGTGAAGCGTACAGGGGATATCAAGAGACCCAGTACTTC.

Comment on this clone: Different DNA sequences within this sample yield the same CDR3. The gene calls are TRBV27 and TRBJ2-3; D unclear. This CDR3 has 14 amino acids. The germline V gene has CDR1 MNHEY and CDR2 SMNVEV (reference sequence). Trimming left V 3 bases short and J 0 bases short, with 7 bases between. The CDR3 spells CASSLLGSTDTQYF. The CDR3 DNA is TGTGCCAGCAGTTTGTTGGGAAGCACAGATACGCAGTATTTT.

This chain joins TRBV7-9 and TRBJ1-1, with 9 bases identical to TRBD1. Per germline, CDR1 SEHNR and CDR2 FQNEAQ (reference sequence). The CDR3 sequence is 15 residues long. Germline trimming cut 5 bases from V and 5 bases from J; bases unmatched to any gene: 9. The CDR3 nucleotides read TGTGCCAGCAGCCCCAGGGGACAGGGAAGGACTGAAGCTTTCTTT. Translated: CASSPRGQGRTEAFF.

J is TRBJ1-2 and V is TRBV19; TRBD1 matches 7 bases. The germline gives CDR1 LNHDA, CDR2 SQIVND (reference sequence). This CDR3 is built from 16 residues. The V gene end was trimmed by 5 bases and the J gene end by 1 base; junction bases not matched to a gene: 10. CDR3 nucleotide sequence: TGTGCCAGTAGTCCGGCAGGGGGGGCTTTTAACTATGGCTACACCTTC. Translating gives CASSPAGGAFNYGYTF.

The gene calls are TRBV7-9 and TRBJ1-1; D unresolved. Trimming shortened V by 5 bases and J by 0 bases, and 16 bases separated the two germline ends. The CDR3 extends over 16 amino acids. Germline V lookup: CDR1 SEHNR, CDR2 FQNEAQ (reference sequence). Here the CDR3 DNA reads TGTGCCAGCAGCCCAGCGTGGGGTGACATGAACACTGAAGCTTTCTTT. Its translation: CASSPAWGDMNTEAFF.

The chain recombines TRBV5-1 with TRBJ2-7; maybe TRBD1 (6 bases). This CDR3 region has 14 residues. Trimming took 3 bases from V and 7 from J, leaving 17 bases between them. Per germline, CDR1 SGHRS and CDR2 YFSETQ. Written as DNA, the CDR3 is TGCGCCAGCAGCTCCCGGACAGCTCCTACGGAGCAGTACTTC. Residues: CASSSRTAPTEQYF.

This rearrangement joins TRBV6-1 to TRBJ2-1; 8 bases line up with TRBD2. The germline gives CDR1 MNHNS, CDR2 SASEGT. The V gene end was trimmed by 2 bases and the J gene end by 9 bases; junction bases not matched to a gene: 6. This CDR3 spans 14 amino acids. In DNA form, the CDR3 reads TGTGCCAGCAGTGAAAGGGGACTAGGGGCTGAGCAGTTCTTC. It is translated as CASSERGLGAEQFF.

This chain connects TRBV15 to TRBJ1-6, with D unclear. CDR1 and CDR2 from the germline V gene are LNHNV and YYDKDF (reference sequence). V was cut by 0 bases and J by 6 bases, with 3 bases left in between. This CDR3 comprises 13 residues. In DNA form, the CDR3 reads TGTGCCACCAGCAGAGATACTAATTCACCCCTCCACTTT. Translated, it gives CATSRDTNSPLHF.

The CDR3 nucleotides read TGCGCCAGCAGCCCCCAGGTCCCTTCTCGCACTGAAGCTTTCTTT. Its translation: CASSPQVPSRTEAFF. The J gene is TRBJ1-1, the V gene TRBV4-3; no definite D call. CDR3 length: 15 residues. Germline values: CDR1 LGHNA, CDR2 YSLEER. Between the trimmed V and J ends, which lost 4 bases and 4 bases, there was a span of 16 bases.

The J gene is TRBJ1-5, the V gene TRBV6-1; 7 bases are shared with TRBD1. This CDR3 is 14 amino acids long. Germline CDR1 MNHNS, CDR2 SASEGT. V gave up 10 bases and J gave up 5 bases; unmatched junction bases: 11. The CDR3 reads CAISDRGRDQPQHF. DNA for the CDR3: TGTGCCATCAGCGATAGGGGGCGCGATCAGCCCCAGCATTTT.

V usage is TRBV11-2 and J usage is TRBJ1-1; 8 nucleotides match TRBD1. Per the germline V gene, CDR1 is SGHAT and CDR2 is FQNNGV. The CDR3 runs 18 residues. With 1 base clipped from V and 5 bases from J, the junction kept 15 bases outside the gene matches. The CDR3 loop reads CASSLVFRGQGTETEAFF. Here the CDR3 DNA reads TGTGCCAGCAGCTTAGTTTTCAGGGGGCAGGGGACGGAGACTGAAGCTTTCTTT.

A word on this clone: The sample contains more than one DNA sequence encoding this CDR3. This sequence joins TRBV29-1 and TRBJ2-7, with 7 bases identical to TRBD1. The CDR3 has 12 amino acids. V lost 7 bases to trimming and J lost 2 bases; unmatched junction nucleotides: 5. Germline V gene sequence: CDR1 SQVTM, CDR2 ANQGSEA. The CDR3 coding sequence is TGCAGCGCCAGGGGGTCTCCCTACGAGCAGTACTTC. Protein: CSARGSPYEQYF.

This chain connects TRBV4-1 to TRBJ2-7; D possibly corresponds to TRBD2 (6 bases). The germline V and J ends were trimmed by 4 bases and 7 bases, with 11 bases remaining between them. Germline assignment: CDR1 MGHRA and CDR2 YSYEKL. This CDR3 contains 12 residues. CDR3: CASSPSGGEQYF. CDR3 sequence (DNA): TGCGCCAGCAGCCCCTCTGGGGGGGAGCAGTACTTC.

The chain has TRBV7-2 and TRBJ1-5; tentative D call: TRBD1 (5 bases). V was trimmed by 5 bases and J by 5 bases, leaving 16 bases between them. The V gene's germline CDR1 is SGHTA and CDR2 FQGNSA. This CDR3 contains 15 residues. The CDR3 DNA sequence: TGTGCCAGCAGCATAGACAGAGGGAGGCATCAGCCCCAGCATTTT. It yields the protein CASSIDRGRHQPQHF.

V and J are TRBV19 and TRBJ2-2; TRBD2 agrees at 7 bases. The trim removed 5 bases at V and 8 bases at J, leaving 11 bases unmatched. The V gene's germline CDR1 is LNHDA and CDR2 SQIVND (reference sequence). There are 15 residues in the CDR3. For the CDR3, the DNA is TGTGCCAGTAGTGGAGGTGGGAGGGCCTTGGGGGAGCTGTTTTTT. This encodes CASSGGGRALGELFF. The full variable domain, in which reference TRBV19 and TRBJ2-2 provide the parts outside the CDR3, is DGGITQSPKYLFRKEGQNVTLSCEQNLNHDAMYWYRQDPGQGLRLIYYSQIVNDFQKGDIAEGYSVSREKKESFPLTVTSAQKNPTAFYLCASSGGGRALGELFFGEGSRLTVL.